This T cell receptor (beta chain) was found in a study of brain T cells in children with intractable seizures. The time point was: blood from clinic visit 5 months post-surgery; TSC patient then seizure free. Sequencing was limited to surgery cases with top T cell transcript signatures in brain tissue. The table came from immunoSEQ multiplex PCR; TCRdb's copy has only in-frame clones and leaves some out. The sample shows 300,000 to 400,000 clones, about 93% of them seen only once. Germline values: CDR1 MGHRA, CDR2 YSYEKL. V dropped 5 bases and J dropped 8 bases, with 18 bases sitting between them. The CDR3 has 14 residues.

This clonotype originated in a boy younger than two with tuberous sclerosis and intractable seizures. The sample was peripheral blood, taken more than 4 months after surgery. The V gene is TRBV4-1, the J gene TRBJ1-2, with D possibly TRBD1 on 5 matching bases. CDR3 DNA sequence: TGCGCCAGCAGCTGGACTGACAGTTTCCGGGGCTACACCTTC. This gives the protein CASSWTDSFRGYTF.